This entry features one TCR beta chain sequence. V lost 3 bases and J lost 4, with 15 bases in between. The CDR3 is 16 residues long. Germline lookup yields CDR1 MNHNS and CDR2 SASEGT. This entry belongs to a study of T cell responses to AZD1222 COVID-19 vaccine. Some clones are missing from TCRdb's copy, which holds only in-frame ones; the method was immunoSEQ multiplex PCR. The sample gives 120,000 to 150,000 clones, 88% of which show up once; approximately 5.6% is in the top ten. The receptor was derived from an adult who received the MenACWY meningococcal vaccine as a control. This specimen consisted of peripheral blood, obtained 28 days after the second dose of the MenACWY control vaccine. The rearrangement joins TRBV6-1 to TRBJ1-4; D unresolved. Written as DNA, the CDR3 is TGTGCCAGCAGTGACTATGTAGGTGGTCTTAATGAAAAACTGTTTTTT. Its protein product is CASSDYVGGLNEKLFF.